The rows below give T cell receptor beta chains drawn from one sample of a study of cytomegalovirus exposure and HLA in healthy donors. Profiling relied on immunoSEQ multiplex PCR, and the TCRdb table lists in-frame clones only, not all of them. The sample yields around 90,000 clones, about two thirds seen once. The sample was PBMCs. These receptors came from a human donor in good health. Both conserved end residues are part of each CDR3. Fields, in order: D gene, clone size, V gene, J gene, CDR3 DNA, CDR3 protein. D genes are given only for firm matches. Part of the rows lack a size; the others show once, few, many or a class for expanded clones.

D gene: TRBD1
clone size: NA
V gene: TRBV30
J gene: TRBJ1-2
CDR3 DNA: TGTGCCTCCAACCCGACAGGGAACTATGGCTACACCTTC
CDR3 protein: CASNPTGNYGYTF

D gene: TRBD1
clone size: NA
V gene: TRBV19
J gene: TRBJ1-5
CDR3 DNA: TGTGCCAGTAGTATACGGGGACAGGGGGCAAATCAGCCCCAGCATTTT
CDR3 protein: CASSIRGQGANQPQHF

D gene: NA
clone size: few
V gene: TRBV18
J gene: TRBJ1-2
CDR3 DNA: TGTGCCAGCTCACCACCGTCAGGTGACGCCTATGGCTACACCTTC
CDR3 protein: CASSPPSGDAYGYTF

D gene: NA
clone size: NA
V gene: TRBV7-2
J gene: TRBJ2-1
CDR3 DNA: TGTGCCAGCAGCCCCGATACAGGGAGTGGGCAGTTCTTC
CDR3 protein: CASSPDTGSGQFF

D gene: NA
clone size: few
V gene: TRBV19
J gene: TRBJ2-5
CDR3 DNA: TGTGCCAGTAGTATAGTAAAGGGTGAGGGATCAGAGACCCAGTACTTC
CDR3 protein: CASSIVKGEGSETQYF

D gene: TRBD2
clone size: few
V gene: TRBV14
J gene: TRBJ2-2
CDR3 DNA: TGTGCCAGCAGCCAAAAAGGCCTGGGACTACGTCTTTTCGGGGAGCTGTTTTTT
CDR3 protein: CASSQKGLGLRLFGELFF

D gene: NA
clone size: NA
V gene: TRBV20-1
J gene: TRBJ1-1
CDR3 DNA: TGCAGTGCTAGTAGGACAGTTACAGCTTTCTTT
CDR3 protein: CSASRTVTAFF

D gene: TRBD1
clone size: few
V gene: TRBV15
J gene: TRBJ2-6
CDR3 DNA: TGTGCCACCAGAAGAGGGGGCACAGGGGCTGGGGCCAACGTCCTGACTTTC
CDR3 protein: CATRRGGTGAGANVLTF

D gene: NA
clone size: NA
V gene: TRBV5-4
J gene: TRBJ2-7
CDR3 DNA: TGTGCCAGCAGCTTGTTAGGAGGGGGGGGCGAGCAGTACTTC
CDR3 protein: CASSLLGGGGEQYF

D gene: TRBD1
clone size: NA
V gene: TRBV11-2
J gene: TRBJ1-4
CDR3 DNA: TGTGCCAGCAGCTTCGGGCTGAAAACAGGGGGGTCTAATGAAAAACTGTTTTTT
CDR3 protein: CASSFGLKTGGSNEKLFF

D gene: NA
clone size: once
V gene: TRBV4-1
J gene: TRBJ2-2
CDR3 DNA: TGCGCCAGCAGCCAGGTCGTAAGCAGGGGGGACACCGGGGAGCTGTTTTTT
CDR3 protein: CASSQVVSRGDTGELFF

D gene: NA
clone size: NA
V gene: TRBV30
J gene: TRBJ1-5
CDR3 DNA: TGTGCCTGGAGGGGGGGGATGGGGCAGCCCCAGCATTTT
CDR3 protein: CAWRGGMGQPQHF

D gene: NA
clone size: once
V gene: TRBV11-3
J gene: TRBJ2-7
CDR3 DNA: TGTGCCAGCAGCTTAGGCGGGCAGGGGTCCTACGAGCAGTACTTC
CDR3 protein: CASSLGGQGSYEQYF

D gene: NA
clone size: NA
V gene: TRBV5-4
J gene: TRBJ1-1
CDR3 DNA: TGTGCCAGCAGCCGAGCGACGAGCCGGGGGAGGAACACTGAAGCTTTCTTT
CDR3 protein: CASSRATSRGRNTEAFF

D gene: TRBD2
clone size: NA
V gene: TRBV5-6
J gene: TRBJ2-1
CDR3 DNA: TGTGCCAGCAGCGCGCTAAGACTAGCGATGAATGAGCAGTTCTTC
CDR3 protein: CASSALRLAMNEQFF

D gene: TRBD1
clone size: NA
V gene: TRBV7-9
J gene: TRBJ1-2
CDR3 DNA: TGTGCCAGCAGCCAGACAGGGGCAAATAACTATGGCTACACCTTC
CDR3 protein: CASSQTGANNYGYTF

D gene: TRBD1
clone size: NA
V gene: TRBV19
J gene: TRBJ1-2
CDR3 DNA: TGTGCCAGTAGTAACCCGGGACAGGAATACTATGGCTACACCTTC
CDR3 protein: CASSNPGQEYYGYTF

D gene: TRBD1
clone size: NA
V gene: TRBV19
J gene: TRBJ2-7
CDR3 DNA: TGTGCCAGTAGTAGGCCAGGGGGCTACGAGCAGTACTTC
CDR3 protein: CASSRPGGYEQYF

D gene: NA
clone size: NA
V gene: TRBV7-9
J gene: TRBJ2-7
CDR3 DNA: TGTGCCAGCAGTAGAGAACCGAGGAGGGGATCCTACGAGCAGTACTTC
CDR3 protein: CASSREPRRGSYEQYF

D gene: NA
clone size: NA
V gene: TRBV15
J gene: TRBJ2-2
CDR3 DNA: TGTGCCACCAGCAGAGAGAGGAGTGGACTCTCGCGGGGTGGGCTGTTTTTT
CDR3 protein: CATSRERSGLSRGGLFF

D gene: TRBD2
clone size: NA
V gene: TRBV5-1
J gene: TRBJ2-7
CDR3 DNA: TGCGCCAGCAGCTTGACTAGCGGGGGCTACGAGCAGTACTTC
CDR3 protein: CASSLTSGGYEQYF

D gene: NA
clone size: once
V gene: TRBV7-2
J gene: TRBJ1-6
CDR3 DNA: TGTGCCAGCAGCTTGGGCAGGGTCCGCAACTCACCCCTCCACTTT
CDR3 protein: CASSLGRVRNSPLHF

D gene: NA
clone size: NA
V gene: TRBV21-1
J gene: TRBJ1-3
CDR3 DNA: TGTGCCAGCAGCAAAATGTGCCCTAGAGTGGGTACTCAAAATCCCTCTGGAAACACCATATATTTT
CDR3 protein: CASSKMCPRVGTQNPSGNTIYF

D gene: TRBD1
clone size: once
V gene: TRBV7-7
J gene: TRBJ2-5
CDR3 DNA: TGTGCCAGCACCCCGGCAGGGATGGGACAGGCAGAGACCCAGTACTTC
CDR3 protein: CASTPAGMGQAETQYF

D gene: NA
clone size: NA
V gene: TRBV6-1
J gene: TRBJ1-5
CDR3 DNA: TGTGCCAGCAGTGAGACGTGGGGGGGCCAGCCCCAGCATTTT
CDR3 protein: CASSETWGGQPQHF

D gene: NA
clone size: NA
V gene: TRBV5-1
J gene: TRBJ1-1
CDR3 DNA: TGCGCCAGCAGCTCAGGGGAGGGCACTGAAGCTTTCTTT
CDR3 protein: CASSSGEGTEAFF

D gene: NA
clone size: few
V gene: TRBV5-1
J gene: TRBJ1-2
CDR3 DNA: TGCGCCAGCAGCGCGAAGGACAGTAACTATGGCTACACCTTC
CDR3 protein: CASSAKDSNYGYTF

D gene: NA
clone size: NA
V gene: TRBV7-7
J gene: TRBJ2-3
CDR3 DNA: TGTGCCAGCAGCTCTCTCACAGATACGCAGTATTTT
CDR3 protein: CASSSLTDTQYF

D gene: NA
clone size: NA
V gene: TRBV7-2
J gene: TRBJ1-6
CDR3 DNA: TGTGCCAGCAGCTTATGGCTCGTTGGAGGAAGCTCCTATAATTCACCCCTCCACTTT
CDR3 protein: CASSLWLVGGSSYNSPLHF

D gene: NA
clone size: NA
V gene: TRBV7-9
J gene: TRBJ2-5
CDR3 DNA: TGTGCCAGCAGCTCCCCGGGAAAAGAGACCCAGTACTTC
CDR3 protein: CASSSPGKETQYF

D gene: NA
clone size: NA
V gene: TRBV7-9
J gene: TRBJ1-4
CDR3 DNA: TGTGCCAGCAGCCGCGGACAGAATGAAAAACTGTTTTTT
CDR3 protein: CASSRGQNEKLFF